One sample yielded the 28 T cell receptor beta chains listed below, sequenced in a study of blood T cell repertoires in COVID-19. Libraries were prepared by immunoSEQ multiplex PCR; TCRdb keeps only in-frame clonotypes and omits some of them. The repertoire has hundreds of thousands of clones, 83% of them found once; the top ten carry about 2.5%. Sample: peripheral blood. These receptors originate from a woman in her 40s with active or convalescent COVID-19.

The genes are TRBV19 and TRBJ1-2, with 7 bases identical to TRBD1. J was trimmed by 8 bases and V by 5 bases; bases with no gene match: 8. The CDR3 covers 13 residues. The germline CDR1 and CDR2 sequences are LNHDA and SQIVND (reference sequence). CDR3 residues: CASSPRQGRGYTF. The CDR3 DNA sequence: TGTGCCAGTAGTCCCCGACAGGGTCGGGGCTACACCTTC.

The chain is built from TRBV6-5 and TRBJ2-2; D ambiguous. The CDR3 runs 13 residues. Germline V gene data show CDR1 as MNHEY and CDR2 as SVGAGI. V lost 8 bases to trimming and J lost 2 bases, with 9 bases between them. CDR3 coding DNA: TGTGCCAGCGAGGCTCCCAACACCGGGGAGCTGTTTTTT. Protein sequence: CASEAPNTGELFF.

This chain uses TRBV19 with TRBJ1-5; D might be TRBD1 (6 bases). The CDR3 sequence is 15 residues long. Looked up from germline, CDR1 is LNHDA and CDR2 is SQIVND (reference sequence). Trimming removed 3 bases from V and 0 bases from J, with 9 bases in between. Here the CDR3 reads CASSMTGDSNQPQHF. The CDR3 nucleotides are TGTGCCAGTAGTATGACAGGAGATAGCAATCAGCCCCAGCATTTT. The full variable domain, with the rest looked up from reference TRBV19 and TRBJ1-5, is DGGITQSPKYLFRKEGQNVTLSCEQNLNHDAMYWYRQDPGQGLRLIYYSQIVNDFQKGDIAEGYSVSREKKESFPLTVTSAQKNPTAFYLCASSMTGDSNQPQHFGDGTRLSIL.

The chain couples TRBV28 to TRBJ1-6, with 8 bases aligning to TRBD1. CDR3 size: 17 residues. Germline V gene data show CDR1 as MDHEN and CDR2 as SYDVKM. V lost 4 bases to trimming and J lost 2 bases; unmatched junction nucleotides: 7. The CDR3 is CASSSDQGAAYNSPLHF. CDR3 coding DNA: TGTGCCAGCAGTTCAGACCAGGGGGCTGCCTATAATTCACCCCTCCACTTT.

J is TRBJ1-1 and V is TRBV5-4; the D is unclear. This CDR3 has 13 amino acids. The V end lost 5 bases, the J end lost 0 bases, and 8 bases lay between the germline ends. CDR1 and CDR2 from the germline V gene are SGHNT and YYREEE (reference sequence). CDR3 amino acids: CASRGDVNTEAFF. In DNA, the CDR3 is TGTGCCAGCAGGGGCGACGTGAACACTGAAGCTTTCTTT.

The chain combines TRBV2 with TRBJ2-6; the D is unclear. This CDR3 is 14 amino acids long. V was clipped by 6 bases and J by 0 bases, with 6 bases between them. CDR1 is SNHLY and CDR2 is FYNNEI in the germline V gene. CDR3 sequence reads: CASSANSGANVLTF. In nucleotides, the CDR3 is TGTGCCAGCAGCGCTAACTCTGGGGCCAACGTCCTGACTTTC.

J is TRBJ1-1 and V is TRBV2; 8 bases are shared with TRBD1. Germline-derived CDR1 and CDR2 are SNHLY and FYNNEI. V dropped 6 bases and J dropped 4; count of bases not matched to a gene: 7. The CDR3 contains 14 residues. CDR3 nucleotides: TGTGCCAGCAGATCCGGACAGGGAGCCACTGAAGCTTTCTTT. Protein sequence: CASRSGQGATEAFF.

This clone was found a few times. V is TRBV5-1 and J is TRBJ2-3, with a possible D match to TRBD2 (5 bases). Germline CDR1 SGHRS, CDR2 YFSETQ. This CDR3 spans 14 amino acids. Trimming stripped 4 bases from V and 0 bases from J, with 9 bases between. The CDR3 reads CASSAAASTDTQYF. CDR3 DNA: TGCGCCAGCAGCGCAGCGGCTAGCACAGATACGCAGTATTTT.

This chain connects TRBV2 to TRBJ2-5; unclear D gene. Between the trimmed V and J ends, which lost 6 bases and 5 bases, there was a span of 7 bases. The CDR3 sequence is 11 residues long. Germline V lookup: CDR1 SNHLY, CDR2 FYNNEI. DNA of the CDR3: TGTGCCAGCAGACTCGGTGAGACCCAGTACTTC. Translating gives CASRLGETQYF.

V and J are TRBV28 and TRBJ2-2, with D perhaps TRBD1 (6 bases). Germline loops: CDR1 MDHEN, CDR2 SYDVKM. The CDR3 has 15 residues. With 6 bases removed from V and 4 bases from J, the gap between germline ends came to 15 bases. CDR3 protein: CASSQAGVRTGELFF. DNA for the CDR3: TGTGCCAGCAGCCAGGCAGGGGTACGCACCGGGGAGCTGTTTTTT.

This chain joins TRBV4-3 and TRBJ2-2, with unresolved D. From germline, CDR1 is LGHNA and CDR2 YSLEER. The CDR3 sequence is 15 residues long. V gave up 0 bases and J gave up 1 base, with 6 bases separating them. CDR3 DNA sequence: TGCGCCAGCAGCCAAGATGTACAGAACACCGGGGAGCTGTTTTTT. Encoded protein: CASSQDVQNTGELFF.

The chain joins TRBV6-6 to TRBJ2-2; 10 nucleotides agree with TRBD2. V lost 5 bases and J lost 4; bases outside the gene matches: 7. The CDR3 is made up of 16 amino acids. CDR1 and CDR2 from the germline V gene are MNHNY and SVGAGI (reference sequence). The CDR3 region is CASSPSGSLFTGELFF. CDR3 bases: TGTGCCAGCAGTCCTAGCGGGAGTTTGTTCACCGGGGAGCTGTTTTTT.

The chain carries TRBV18 and TRBJ2-7; the match to TRBD1 covers 11 bases. V shed 4 bases and J 4 bases; nucleotides not matched to a gene: 9. The CDR3 sequence is 16 residues long. Germline values: CDR1 KGHSH, CDR2 LQKENI. This chain's CDR3 is CASSLIPGQGVYEQYF. The DNA of the CDR3 is TGTGCCAGCTCACTGATACCGGGACAGGGGGTGTACGAGCAGTACTTC.

This clone came up a few times. The chain combines TRBV5-1 with TRBJ2-3, with TRBD2 identical over 7 bases. The CDR3 totals 16 residues. V was clipped by 0 bases and J by 5 bases; unmatched bases: 9. Germline assignment: CDR1 SGHRS and CDR2 YFSETQ. CDR3: CASSLALGGSGDTQYF. CDR3 coding DNA: TGCGCCAGCAGCTTGGCTCTCGGCGGGAGTGGAGATACGCAGTATTTT.

This chain joins TRBV3-1 (or the pseudogene TRBV3-2) and TRBJ2-1; 7 bases match TRBD1. Germline CDR1 and CDR2: LGHDT and YNNKEL (reference sequence). V lost 4 bases, J lost 7 bases, and 4 bases stayed unmatched. This CDR3 has 13 residues. The CDR3 DNA is TGTGCCAGCAGCCTCCGGGACAGTAATGAGCAGTTCTTC. It is translated as CASSLRDSNEQFF.

The V call is TRBV11-3, the J call TRBJ1-1; no reliable D call. CDR1 SGHNT and CDR2 YENEEA come from the germline V gene. Trimming took off 3 bases at V and 3 bases at J, with 8 bases between the two ends. The CDR3 has 13 residues. CDR3 bases: TGTGCCAGCAGCTTTAGCGGGGACACTGAAGCTTTCTTT. It is translated as CASSFSGDTEAFF.

This clone was detected only once. The genes are TRBV5-8 and TRBJ1-4; 7 bases line up with TRBD1. This CDR3 contains 15 residues. CDR1 and CDR2 from the germline V gene are SGHTS and YDEGEE. Trimming removed 4 bases from V and 8 bases from J; junction bases left unmatched: 11. This CDR3 reads CASSTGKGAGEKLFF. CDR3 sequence (DNA): TGTGCCAGCAGCACCGGGAAGGGGGCCGGGGAAAAACTGTTTTTT. The complete variable domain, with remaining parts taken from reference TRBV5-8 and TRBJ1-4, reads EAGVTQSPTHLIKTRGQQATLRCSPISGHTSVYWYQQALGLGLQFLLWYDEGEERNRGNFPPRFSGRQFPNYSSELNVNALELEDSALYLCASSTGKGAGEKLFFGSGTQLSVL.

This clone was seen only once. The chain joins TRBV11-3 to TRBJ2-1; 9 nucleotides agree with TRBD1. Germline CDR1 reads SGHNT; CDR2 reads YENEEA. The CDR3 is 12 amino acids. J lost 13 bases, V lost 5 bases, and 6 bases had no gene match. In nucleotides, the CDR3 is TGTGCCAGCAGCATCCGGGACAGGGTTCAGTTCTTC. The encoded protein is CASSIRDRVQFF.

The rearrangement links TRBV12-5 to TRBJ2-5, with a possible D match to TRBD1 (5 bases). Germline lookup yields CDR1 LGHNT and CDR2 FRNRAP. The CDR3 loop spans 14 amino acids. Trimming left V 0 bases short and J 7 bases short, with 12 bases between. CDR3 coding DNA: TGTGCTAGTGGTTTGGTACGCCAGGGCCCGACCCAGTACTTC. This gives the protein CASGLVRQGPTQYF.

The rearrangement uses TRBV7-2 and TRBJ2-3; TRBD2 matches at 9 bases. Per the germline V gene, CDR1 is SGHTA and CDR2 is FQGNSA. There are 17 residues in the CDR3. V lost 2 bases to trimming and J lost 4 bases; unmatched junction nucleotides: 10. DNA for the CDR3: TGTGCCAGCAGCTTATCTCTTGGGCGGGGGGGCCCAGATACGCAGTATTTT. It translates to CASSLSLGRGGPDTQYF.

This chain joins TRBV7-2 and TRBJ1-1; 9 bases align to TRBD1. CDR3 length equals 14 residues. J was trimmed by 6 bases and V by 5 bases; bases with no gene match: 7. Germline V gene lookup returns CDR1 SGHTA and CDR2 FQGNSA. CDR3 coding DNA: TGTGCCAGCAGCCTTGGACAGGGGAGTCCTGAAGCTTTCTTT. This encodes CASSLGQGSPEAFF.

The chain is built from TRBV9 and TRBJ2-1; 10 positions match TRBD2. The CDR3 spans 18 residues. Germline CDR1 is SGDLS and CDR2 is YYNGEE. V was pared by 3 bases and J by 8 bases, with 17 bases of the junction left unmatched. This CDR3 reads CASSDSSGTSEDGHEQFF. The CDR3 DNA reads TGTGCCAGCAGCGACTCTTCCGGGACTAGCGAGGATGGCCATGAGCAGTTCTTC.

The chain carries TRBV2 and TRBJ2-7; weak D call: TRBD2 (6 bases). This CDR3 region has 16 residues. Between the trimmed V and J ends, which lost 2 bases and 3 bases, there was a span of 17 bases. CDR1 is SNHLY, CDR2 FYNNEI, per germline. Here the CDR3 reads CASSELGGGSFYEQYF. The DNA for the CDR3 is TGTGCCAGCAGTGAACTGGGGGGTGGATCCTTCTACGAGCAGTACTTC.

This rearrangement joins TRBV24-1 to TRBJ2-2; TRBD1 agrees at 10 bases. Germline CDR1 KGHDR, CDR2 SFDVKD. The CDR3 is 16 residues long. V gave up 0 bases and J gave up 6 bases; unmatched junction bases: 3. The CDR3 sequence: CATSDLETGGSGELFF. CDR3 nucleotides: TGTGCCACCAGTGATTTGGAGACAGGGGGCTCCGGGGAGCTGTTTTTT.

CDR3 sequence: CASSQDTGGSYNEQFF. The DNA of the CDR3 is TGCGCCAGCAGCCAAGACACAGGGGGCTCCTACAATGAGCAGTTCTTC. The rearrangement uses TRBV4-3 and TRBJ2-1; TRBD1 agrees at 8 bases. Looked up from germline, CDR1 is LGHNA and CDR2 is YSLEER. V lost 0 bases to trimming and J lost 0 bases; unmatched junction nucleotides: 1. The CDR3 contains 16 residues.

The V call is TRBV6-5, the J call TRBJ1-3; D perhaps matches TRBD1 (6 bases). V shed 8 bases and J shed 0 bases, with 11 bases lying between them. The CDR3 contains 14 residues. From germline, CDR1 is MNHEY and CDR2 SVGAGI. The CDR3 sequence is CASGRDISGNTIYF. The CDR3 DNA reads TGTGCCAGCGGGAGGGACATCTCTGGAAACACCATATATTTT.

The V gene is TRBV25-1, the J gene TRBJ1-6; a possible D gene is TRBD1 (6 bases). The CDR3 totals 15 residues. In germline, CDR1 is MGHDK, CDR2 SYGVNS. The V gene lost 1 base and the J gene lost 5 bases, with 9 bases spanning the gap. In nucleotides, the CDR3 is TGTGCCAGCAGTGAATGGGCAGGGGATAATTCACCCCTCCACTTT. Translated, it gives CASSEWAGDNSPLHF.

J is TRBJ2-1 and V is TRBV4-1; no clear D. The germline V and J ends were trimmed by 0 bases and 0 bases, with 6 bases remaining between them. In germline, CDR1 is MGHRA, CDR2 YSYEKL. CDR3 length equals 15 residues. The CDR3 sequence is CASSQDGGSYNEQFF. CDR3 coding DNA: TGCGCCAGCAGCCAAGATGGCGGCTCCTACAATGAGCAGTTCTTC.